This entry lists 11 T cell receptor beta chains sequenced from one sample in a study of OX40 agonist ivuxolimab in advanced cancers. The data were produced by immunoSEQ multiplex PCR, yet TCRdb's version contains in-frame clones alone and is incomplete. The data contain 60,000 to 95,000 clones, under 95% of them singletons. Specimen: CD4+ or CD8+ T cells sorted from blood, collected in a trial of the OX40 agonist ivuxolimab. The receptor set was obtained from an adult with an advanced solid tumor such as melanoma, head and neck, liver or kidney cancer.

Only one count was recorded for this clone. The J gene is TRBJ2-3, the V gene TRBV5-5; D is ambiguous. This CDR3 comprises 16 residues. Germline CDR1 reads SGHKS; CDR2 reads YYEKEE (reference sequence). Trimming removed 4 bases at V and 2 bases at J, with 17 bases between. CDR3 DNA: TGTGCCAGCAGCAATGCAGCCCAGGTCTACACAGATACGCAGTATTTT. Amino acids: CASSNAAQVYTDTQYF.

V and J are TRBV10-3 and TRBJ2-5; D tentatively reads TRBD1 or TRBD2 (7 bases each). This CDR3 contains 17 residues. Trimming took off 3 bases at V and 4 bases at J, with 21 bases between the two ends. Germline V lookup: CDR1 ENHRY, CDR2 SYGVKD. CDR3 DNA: TGTGCCATCAGTGATGGGCTCACAGGGGAGGGGGGAGAGACCCAGTACTTC. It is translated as CAISDGLTGEGGETQYF.

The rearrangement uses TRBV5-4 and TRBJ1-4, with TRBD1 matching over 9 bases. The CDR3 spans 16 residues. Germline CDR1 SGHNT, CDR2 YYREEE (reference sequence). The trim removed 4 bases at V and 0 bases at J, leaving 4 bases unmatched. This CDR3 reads CASSRQGVATNEKLFF. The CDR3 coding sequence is TGTGCCAGCAGCCGACAGGGGGTTGCAACTAATGAAAAACTGTTTTTT.

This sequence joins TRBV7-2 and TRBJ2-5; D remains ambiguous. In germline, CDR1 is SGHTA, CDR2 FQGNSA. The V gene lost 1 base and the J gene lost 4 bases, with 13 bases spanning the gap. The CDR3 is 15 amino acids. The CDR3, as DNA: TGTGCCAGCAGCTTAGTAGAGTTTTCGGGAGAGACCCAGTACTTC. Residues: CASSLVEFSGETQYF.

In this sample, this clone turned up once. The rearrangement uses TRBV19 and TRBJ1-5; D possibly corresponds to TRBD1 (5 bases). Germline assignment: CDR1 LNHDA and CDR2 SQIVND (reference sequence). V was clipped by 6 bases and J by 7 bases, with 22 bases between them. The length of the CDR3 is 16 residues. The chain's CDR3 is CASRSPGTPGGQPQHF. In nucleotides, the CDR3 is TGTGCCAGTAGATCTCCTGGGACGCCGGGTGGACAGCCCCAGCATTTT.

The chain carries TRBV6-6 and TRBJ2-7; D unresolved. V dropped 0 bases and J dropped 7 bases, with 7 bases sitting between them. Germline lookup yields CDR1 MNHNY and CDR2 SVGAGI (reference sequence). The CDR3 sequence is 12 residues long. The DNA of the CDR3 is TGTGCCAGCAGTTACTCGATTGCTGAGCAGTACTTC. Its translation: CASSYSIAEQYF.

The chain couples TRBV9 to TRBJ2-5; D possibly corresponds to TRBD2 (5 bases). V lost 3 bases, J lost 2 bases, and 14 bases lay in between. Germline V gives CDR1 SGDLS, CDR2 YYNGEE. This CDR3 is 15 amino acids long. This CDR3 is CASSGFLSGQETQYF. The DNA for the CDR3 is TGTGCCAGCAGCGGCTTTCTTTCGGGGCAAGAGACCCAGTACTTC.

This chain's CDR3 is CASSERGDNTDTQYF. CDR3 coding DNA: TGTGCCAGCAGTGAAAGGGGGGACAACACAGATACGCAGTATTTT. The rearrangement joins TRBV6-1 to TRBJ2-3, with D perhaps TRBD1 or TRBD2 (6 bases each). Between the trimmed V and J ends, which lost 2 bases and 2 bases, there was a span of 11 bases. CDR1 and CDR2 from the germline V gene are MNHNS and SASEGT. The CDR3 has 15 residues.

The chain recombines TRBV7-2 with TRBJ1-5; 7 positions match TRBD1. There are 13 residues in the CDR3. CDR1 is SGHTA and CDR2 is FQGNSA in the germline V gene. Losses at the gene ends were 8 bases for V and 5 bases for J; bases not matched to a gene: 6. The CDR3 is CASGTGEHQPQHF. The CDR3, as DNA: TGTGCCAGCGGAACAGGGGAACATCAGCCCCAGCATTTT.

CDR3 sequence reads: CAWSSEGNTEAFF. The DNA for the CDR3 is TGTGCCTGGAGTTCTGAGGGGAACACTGAAGCTTTCTTT. This chain connects TRBV30 to TRBJ1-1; D gene ambiguous. The V and J ends lost 2 bases and 1 base respectively, with 8 bases between them. Germline-derived CDR1 and CDR2 are GTSNPN and SVGIG (reference sequence). The CDR3 has 13 amino acids.

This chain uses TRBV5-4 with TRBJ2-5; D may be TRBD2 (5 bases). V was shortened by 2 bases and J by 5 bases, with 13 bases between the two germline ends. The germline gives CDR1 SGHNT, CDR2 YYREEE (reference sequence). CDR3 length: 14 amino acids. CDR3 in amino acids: CASSFRGPGETQYF. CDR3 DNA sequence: TGTGCCAGCAGCTTCCGGGGTCCCGGGGAGACCCAGTACTTC.